This TCR beta chain is drawn from a study of neurological immune-mediated disorders. Study results and caveats: Patients with HTLV-1-associated myelopathy had the highest level of TCR clonal expansion, whereas patients with multiple sclerosis had the lowest level, falling beneath the level found in healthy controls.

It was from 2 million PBMCs stored at -80 C that the unsorted libraries were obtained. Synthesis of cDNA was carried out by template-switch 5'RACE. The reaction used 10-nucleotide random UMIs. MiXCR, applied by TCRdb to the 5' RACE reads, yields one record per CDR3 protein. Here the sample spans about 74,000 distinct CDR3 sequences, around 5.2% being singletons. This clonotype was picked up many times. Its cognate antigen is unknown. The CDR3 is 16 amino acids. Germline CDR1 and CDR2: SGHRS and YFSETQ. V lost 4 bases, J lost 0 bases, and 11 bases lay in between. The material sequenced was PBMCs. The receptor was derived from a man between 18 and 29 years old with multiple sclerosis. The chain links TRBV5-1 to TRBJ2-6; weak D call: TRBD1 (6 bases). The CDR3 region has the DNA TGCGCCAGCAGCCCGACAGGTAGCTCTGGGGCCAACGTCCTGACTTTC. It translates to CASSPTGSSGANVLTF.